The T cell receptor (beta chain) under discussion was sequenced for a study of T cell clonality in common variable immunodeficiency. Study observations and caveats: Shared TCRbeta clones were fewer between CVID subjects than controls. Fewer deletions and N-nucleotide insertions were reportedly seen in common variable immunodeficiency TCR beta sequences.

Heparinized whole blood, about 4.5 to 8.5 ml, came from each donor. This clone was detected ten times or more. Its target is not known. From the germline J gene comes the end of the CDR3, since the read stops 3 residues before it. J was trimmed by 1 base and V by 5 bases; bases with no gene match: 17. Germline assignment: CDR1 LNHDA and CDR2 SQIVND (reference sequence). The CDR3 totals 20 residues. Libraries were prepared by immunoSEQ multiplex PCR; TCRdb keeps only in-frame clonotypes and omits some of them. The record shows 25,000 to 30,000 clones for this sample, with no singletons present. The receptor's source is a human donor with common variable immunodeficiency. The chain is built from TRBV19 and TRBJ2-2, with 9 bases that match TRBD1. Sequencing was done on a sample of peripheral blood mononuclear cells. The chain's CDR3 is CASSWNNRGPGGKNTGELFF. The sequenced part of the CDR3 DNA is TGTGCCAGTAGTTGGAACAACAGGGGGCCGGGCGGGAAGAACACCGGGGAG. The whole variable domain, remainder taken from reference TRBV19 and TRBJ2-2, is DGGITQSPKYLFRKEGQNVTLSCEQNLNHDAMYWYRQDPGQGLRLIYYSQIVNDFQKGDIAEGYSVSREKKESFPLTVTSAQKNPTAFYLCASSWNNRGPGGKNTGELFFGEGSRLTVL.